This T cell receptor beta chain appears in the sequencing data of a study of regulatory T cells in long-lasting Graves disease. Regarding time point: persistent/refractory GD, antithyroid drugs over 5 years with positive TRAb. From RNA extracted from PBMCs, the TCR library was made. This clonotype occurred a few times. HTBI primers from iRepertoire and Arm-PCR of CDR3 regions yielded the TCR beta libraries. TCRdb ran MiXCR on the multiplex PCR reads and lists one entry per CDR3 protein. This sample has some 340,000 distinct CDR3 sequences, with about 23% found just once. CDR3 length equals 16 residues. Trimming took 4 bases from V and 3 from J; bases not matched to a gene: 10. The germline CDR1 and CDR2 sequences are SGHRS and YFSETQ.

The sequencing here drew on peripheral blood mononuclear cells (PBMCs), taken when the disease was refractory, from a patient treated with antithyroid drugs. The chain combines TRBV5-1 with TRBJ2-4, with 7 bases fitting TRBD1. The sequence came from a woman in her 40s with Graves disease. The CDR3 protein is CASSGGQPLNKNIQYF. The CDR3 DNA reads as TGCGCCAGCAGCGGGGGACAGCCCTTAAACAAAAACATTCAGTACTTC.